This T cell receptor beta chain was sequenced during a study of blood T cell repertoires in COVID-19 (dated by TCRdb to 2020 to 2022). About the full investigation: Samples from collaborators originated in the United States, Italy and Spain and spanned both the acute and convalescent phases of COVID-19. Nearly every sample came with metadata listing a de-identified subject ID, COVID-19 status, age in years and sex. A freely available public database, intended as a resource for researchers studying the immune response to SARS-CoV-2, is where the repertoires were released. Subjects who had been exposed to COVID-19, were actively infected with it, or had recovered from it provided the deeply sampled blood TCRbeta repertoires that made up the dataset. Where HLA class I and class II types were available, the types were taken from metadata supplied by the sample provider, not from assay-based typing. The samples were drawn from two sources: the first 160 participants of the ongoing ImmuneRACE study, and 1,254 subjects contributed by 6 global collaborators. The prospective study material was composed of cDNA or gDNA derived from T cells, B-cell-depleted T cells, or PBMCs. The research as a whole found: The quantity of clinical and demographic metadata differed by source and by participant and was supplied without curation.

In the prospective study, participants were about 18 to 100 years old, resided in approximately 22 geographic areas of the United States, and were enrolled through a virtual design. To assign participants to cohorts, the prospective study relied on clinical history that participants themselves reported in a screening survey and a study questionnaire. Mobile phlebotomists in the prospective study collected whole blood, serum and a nasopharyngeal or oropharyngeal swab from every participant. Prospective study participants could optionally give additional blood draws and questionnaires over an approximately 2-month period. Before DNA extraction, blood samples from the prospective study were shipped at room temperature or frozen. Taken from the germline V gene, the CDR1 and CDR2 loops are SGHRS and YFSETQ. The CDR3 spans 17 residues, from the cysteine through the phenylalanine. The entry retains the CDR3 DNA only, 51 bases that are in frame from base 1. V is cut by 0 bases and J by 0 bases, and the space between the germline ends is 10 bases.

TCRbeta CDR3 regions were amplified from genomic DNA using the immunoSEQ Assay, a bias-controlled multiplex PCR. Concerning the study's data processing: The number of nucleated cells in each sample was estimated from the amplification of reference gene primers within the assay. To quantify the absolute abundance of each unique TCRbeta CDR3 rearrangement, sequence reads were collapsed and filtered. For each sample, productive Simpson clonality was calculated as the square root of Simpson's diversity index across productive rearrangements. Imported from immuneACCESS, the table was reduced by TCRdb to in-frame sequences with V and J called. These copies leave out some clones; in studies compared against another copy, an unresolved V gene accounts for under half, and the cause of the remainder is not known. From that table come the V and J calls and clone size; the DNA was used to work out D and trimming. For this sample there are around 130,000 clones; about 86% appear just once. The top ten constitute 2.4% of the sample.

This clone has only a few counts. Its antigen has not been determined. The sample holds no much larger clone one base away, and base qualities are not on file. The sequence derives from a middle-aged man with acute COVID-19. The receptor chain draws on TRBV5-1 and TRBJ1-6, with no reliable assignment of the D segment. The source material was PBMCs or T cells enriched from blood (not recorded which). The CDR3 sequence is CASSLERESSYNSPLHF. The DNA sequence follows: TGCGCCAGCAGCTTGGAGAGGGAGAGCTCCTATAATTCACCCCTCCACTTT.